The 18 T cell receptor beta chains given below trace back to one sample, sequenced in a study of blood T cell repertoires in COVID-19. TCRdb's table, derived via immunoSEQ multiplex PCR, lists solely in-frame clones and lacks some. The sample contains roughly 670,000 clones, just under 90% of which appear only once. Sequenced material: peripheral blood. The receptors come from a woman younger than 30 with acute or convalescent COVID-19.

The chain employs TRBV5-1 and TRBJ2-5, with D perhaps matching TRBD1 (5 bases). The CDR3 contains 14 residues. Germline lookup yields CDR1 SGHRS and CDR2 YFSETQ. Deletions cut 0 bases from V and 5 bases from J, with 11 bases between. This CDR3 is CASSLVGLGETQYF. The CDR3 DNA follows: TGCGCCAGCAGCTTGGTGGGGCTAGGGGAGACCCAGTACTTC.

The V call is TRBV13, the J call TRBJ2-2; perhaps TRBD1 as D (6 bases). The CDR3 contains 13 residues. The ends were cut back, 5 bases at V and 8 bases at J, with 12 bases in the middle. From germline, CDR1 is PRHDT and CDR2 FYEKMQ (reference sequence). In DNA, the CDR3 is TGTGCCAGCAGCCACAGGGTTAGAGGGGAGCTGTTTTTT. It encodes CASSHRVRGELFF.

This chain joins TRBV6-5 and TRBJ2-3; 11 bases are shared with TRBD1. CDR1 and CDR2 (germline): MNHEY, SVGAGI. After removal of 6 bases from V and 5 bases from J, the junction contained 7 bases not matched to a gene. The CDR3 covers 15 residues. The CDR3 DNA is TGTGCCAGCAGCCTGGGACAGGGGGTAGTAGATACGCAGTATTTT. Amino acid sequence: CASSLGQGVVDTQYF.

The chain links TRBV5-4 to TRBJ2-1, with D perhaps matching TRBD1 (5 bases). The CDR3 covers 11 residues. Germline CDR1 and CDR2: SGHNT and YYREEE (reference sequence). V was trimmed by 4 bases and J by 9 bases, leaving 8 bases between them. CDR3 sequence reads: CASSLGVEQFF. The CDR3 DNA sequence: TGTGCCAGCAGCCTAGGGGTTGAGCAGTTCTTC.

V and J are TRBV15 and TRBJ1-5; D is undetermined. The CDR3 has 19 amino acids. V lost 0 bases and J lost 1, with 19 bases in between. Per germline, CDR1 LNHNV and CDR2 YYDKDF (reference sequence). The CDR3 region is CATSRDRRTGLLSNQPQHF. The CDR3 DNA reads as TGTGCCACCAGCAGAGATCGTCGGACTGGTTTGTTGAGCAATCAGCCCCAGCATTTT.

Regarding this clone: The junction shows a germline mismatch at one end, possibly a read error. The chain employs TRBV15 and TRBJ1-2; no definite D call. The germline gives CDR1 LNHNV, CDR2 YYDKDF (reference sequence). The length of the CDR3 is 11 residues. The DNA of the CDR3 is TGTGCCACCGGCAGGTCTTATGGCTACACCTTC. Translated: CATGRSYGYTF. Supplemented by reference TRBV15 and TRBJ1-2, the full variable domain reads DAMVIQNPRYQVTQFGKPVTLSCSQTLNHNVMYWYQQKSSQAPKLLFHYYDKDFNNEADTPDNFQSRRPNTSFCFLDIRSPGLGDTAMYLCATGRSYGYTFGSGTRLTVV.

The rearrangement joins TRBV10-3 to TRBJ1-6, with D possibly matching TRBD1 (5 bases). The germline gives CDR1 ENHRY, CDR2 SYGVKD. The CDR3 is 14 residues long. The V end was cut by 2 bases, the J end by 8 bases, with 10 bases between. CDR3 in amino acids: CAISELGEDSPLHF. The CDR3 nucleotides read TGTGCCATCAGTGAGCTGGGGGAGGATTCACCCCTCCACTTT.

V and J are TRBV4-1 and TRBJ1-2, with TRBD1 as a possible D gene (6 bases). This CDR3 comprises 17 residues. Germline assignment: CDR1 MGHRA and CDR2 YSYEKL. The V and J ends lost 4 bases and 1 base respectively, with 19 bases between them. The CDR3 reads CASSRSRGQNYNYGYTF. The CDR3 region has the DNA TGCGCCAGCAGCCGCTCCAGGGGACAAAATTATAACTATGGCTACACCTTC.

This chain links TRBV6-1 with TRBJ2-2; 8 bases are shared with TRBD2. Trimming took 4 bases from V and 0 from J; bases not matched to a gene: 4. CDR1 and CDR2 from the germline V gene are MNHNS and SASEGT. This CDR3 is 16 amino acids long. For the CDR3, the DNA is TGTGCCAGCAGTGGGCTAGCGGGTACGAACACCGGGGAGCTGTTTTTT. This sequence encodes CASSGLAGTNTGELFF.

In DNA, the CDR3 is TGTGCCAGCAGCCAGTCGACAGCCCAGGTGGTCACCTTC. It translates to CASSQSTAQVVTF. V and J are TRBV3-1 (or the pseudogene TRBV3-2) and TRBJ1-2; weak D call: TRBD1 (5 bases). V dropped 3 bases and J dropped 13 bases, with 18 bases sitting between them. In germline, CDR1 is LGHDT, CDR2 YNNKEL (reference sequence). The CDR3 runs to 13 residues.

This clone was detected a few times. The chain recombines TRBV6-2 or TRBV6-3 with TRBJ2-7; D might be TRBD1 (5 bases). With 4 bases removed from V and 3 bases from J, the gap between germline ends came to 10 bases. Germline V CDR1 and CDR2: MNHEY, SVGEGT. The CDR3 is 13 residues long. The chain's CDR3 is CASSSGRVYEQYF. CDR3 DNA: TGTGCCAGCAGTTCCGGCAGGGTCTACGAGCAGTACTTC.

The rearrangement joins TRBV7-3 to TRBJ2-7, with unresolved D. Germline V gene lookup returns CDR1 SGHTA and CDR2 FQGTGA. CDR3 length: 13 amino acids. With 2 bases removed from V and 4 bases from J, the gap between germline ends came to 9 bases. The DNA of the CDR3 is TGTGCCAGCAGCTTAGGCCCCCAATACGAGCAGTACTTC. Its protein is CASSLGPQYEQYF. The full variable domain, with the rest looked up from reference TRBV7-3 and TRBJ2-7, is GAGVSQTPSNKVTEKGKYVELRCDPISGHTALYWYRQSLGQGPEFLIYFQGTGAADDSGLPNDRFFAVRPEGSVSTLKIQRTERGDSAVYLCASSLGPQYEQYFGPGTRLTVT.

The chain joins TRBV12-5 to TRBJ1-1; D gene unclear. This CDR3 contains 12 residues. The V end lost 6 bases, the J end lost 6 bases, and 11 bases lay between the germline ends. Germline values: CDR1 LGHNT, CDR2 FRNRAP. The CDR3 reads CASGRLAPEAFF. The CDR3 DNA is TGTGCTAGTGGCCGTCTAGCCCCTGAAGCTTTCTTT.

The chain combines TRBV9 with TRBJ1-2, with TRBD1 matching 12 bases. Germline V CDR1 and CDR2: SGDLS, YYNGEE. This CDR3 is 17 amino acids long. V lost 3 bases to trimming and J lost 7 bases; unmatched junction nucleotides: 13. CDR3: CASSDSGTGGARSGYTF. The DNA for the CDR3 is TGTGCCAGCAGCGATTCCGGGACAGGGGGCGCGCGGAGTGGCTACACCTTC.

The chain is built from TRBV6-2 or TRBV6-3 and TRBJ2-1, with D possibly matching TRBD2 (6 bases). Germline lookup yields CDR1 MNHEY and CDR2 SVGEGT. There are 14 residues in the CDR3. Trimming shortened V by 6 bases and J by 0 bases, and 9 bases separated the two germline ends. CDR3 residues: CASSLEGSYNEQFF. The CDR3 DNA follows: TGTGCCAGCAGCTTGGAGGGCTCCTACAATGAGCAGTTCTTC.

The chain combines TRBV27 with TRBJ1-2, with TRBD1 as a possible D gene (5 bases). The CDR3 is made up of 14 amino acids. The V end lost 2 bases, the J end lost 4 bases, and 11 bases lay between the germline ends. CDR1 and CDR2 from the germline V gene are MNHEY and SMNVEV (reference sequence). CDR3 in DNA: TGTGCCAGCAGTTTAGGAGGGGCGGGCTATGGCTACACCTTC. It specifies CASSLGGAGYGYTF.

The J gene is TRBJ1-1, the V gene TRBV7-9; 7 bases are a match to TRBD1. J lost 7 bases, V lost 1 base, and 9 bases had no gene match. This CDR3 is 15 amino acids long. The V gene's germline CDR1 is SEHNR and CDR2 FQNEAQ (reference sequence). CDR3 loop: CASSLDYQGGGEAFF. The CDR3, as DNA: TGTGCCAGCAGCTTAGATTATCAGGGGGGAGGTGAAGCTTTCTTT.

The CDR3: CASSLGRGWGTDTQYF. The DNA for the CDR3 is TGTGCCAGCAGCTTAGGGCGGGGCTGGGGCACAGATACGCAGTATTTT. V and J are TRBV7-2 and TRBJ2-3, with a possible D match to TRBD2 (6 bases). Trimming left V 1 base short and J 1 base short, with 12 bases between. Germline V gene data show CDR1 as SGHTA and CDR2 as FQGNSA. The CDR3 has 16 residues.